A single sample is the source of the 23 T cell receptor beta chains below, sequenced in a study of blood T cell repertoires in COVID-19 (TCRdb year 2020). To prepare the library, the immunoSEQ multiplex PCR assay was applied. TCRdb's version of the immuneACCESS table is confined to in-frame rearrangements and falls short of the full clone set. An unresolved V gene accounts for under half of the shortfall where checked; the remainder is of unknown origin. The sample records a few hundred thousand clones, 75% to 95% of which are singletons. The biggest ten clones account for roughly 6.8% of the sample. Sequencing was done on a sample of peripheral blood. These receptors were taken from a woman aged 25-40 years with COVID-19, enrolled during active disease.

The CDR3 region is CASSRTGASYNEQFF. The CDR3, as DNA: TGTGCCAGCAGTCGAACAGGGGCTTCCTACAATGAGCAGTTCTTC. The chain has TRBV3-1 (or the pseudogene TRBV3-2) and TRBJ2-1, with 7 bases fitting TRBD1. Germline V CDR1 and CDR2: LGHDT, YNNKEL (reference sequence). V lost 6 bases and J lost 1; bases outside the gene matches: 6. The CDR3 runs 15 residues.

Written as DNA, the CDR3 is TGTGCCTGGAGTCCGATCAGGGAAGGTGGCGAGCAGTACTTC. This encodes CAWSPIREGGEQYF. The chain uses TRBV30 and TRBJ2-7, with D tentatively TRBD1 (5 bases). Trimming removed 2 bases at V and 6 bases at J, with 17 bases between. In germline, CDR1 is GTSNPN, CDR2 SVGIG (reference sequence). The CDR3 contains 14 residues.

This chain uses TRBV19 with TRBJ1-6, with a tentative D call TRBD1 (6 bases). The CDR3 consists of 14 residues. Germline-derived CDR1 and CDR2 are LNHDA and SQIVND (reference sequence). V was clipped by 3 bases and J by 5 bases, with 8 bases between them. The CDR3 region has the DNA TGTGCCAGTAGTATGGGGGCGCATAATTCACCCCTCCACTTT. It is translated as CASSMGAHNSPLHF.

This clone was seen just once. The rearrangement links TRBV27 to TRBJ2-2; a weak D match, TRBD2 (5 bases). Trimming stripped 7 bases from V and 4 bases from J, with 10 bases between. From germline, CDR1 is MNHEY and CDR2 SMNVEV (reference sequence). CDR3 length equals 13 residues. The CDR3 here is CASTGSGTGELFF. CDR3 DNA: TGTGCCAGCACGGGATCGGGCACCGGGGAGCTGTTTTTT.

This clone occurred once. The rearrangement joins TRBV11-2 to TRBJ2-7, with D possibly TRBD2 on 6 matching bases. CDR3 length: 16 amino acids. V gave up 0 bases and J gave up 0 bases, with 12 bases separating them. Germline V lookup: CDR1 SGHAT, CDR2 FQNNGV. This CDR3 reads CASSLEAGTSSYEQYF. The CDR3, as DNA: TGTGCCAGCAGCTTAGAGGCCGGGACTTCCTCCTACGAGCAGTACTTC.

The chain has TRBV19 and TRBJ2-1; 9 bases fit TRBD1. The CDR3 contains 13 residues. Looked up from germline, CDR1 is LNHDA and CDR2 is SQIVND (reference sequence). V dropped 1 base and J dropped 11; count of bases not matched to a gene: 3. This CDR3 is CASSIGTGGKQFF. CDR3 DNA: TGTGCCAGTAGTATAGGCACAGGGGGCAAGCAGTTCTTC.

For this clone: Different DNA sequences within this sample yield the same CDR3. The chain employs TRBV30 and TRBJ2-7, with 11 bases aligning to TRBD2. V shed 3 bases, J shed 3 bases, and the junction held 1 base outside the gene matches. Germline V gene data show CDR1 as GTSNPN and CDR2 as SVGIG (reference sequence). The CDR3 has 13 amino acids. Written as DNA, the CDR3 is TGTGCCTGGAGGCTAGCGGGAGGCTACGAGCAGTACTTC. This translates into CAWRLAGGYEQYF.

The chain is built from TRBV6-5 and TRBJ2-5; the D gene is possibly TRBD1 (5 bases). The CDR3 contains 13 residues. Trimming stripped 3 bases from V and 4 bases from J, with 9 bases between. Germline assignment: CDR1 MNHEY and CDR2 SVGAGI. The CDR3 protein is CASSYRTGETQYF. The CDR3 DNA is TGTGCCAGCAGTTATCGTACAGGAGAGACCCAGTACTTC.

This chain joins TRBV2 and TRBJ2-7; D not resolved. Germline lookup yields CDR1 SNHLY and CDR2 FYNNEI. This CDR3 contains 13 residues. Between the trimmed V and J ends, which lost 5 bases and 0 bases, there was a span of 8 bases. CDR3 amino acids: CASSFGLSYEQYF. CDR3 in DNA: TGTGCCAGCAGTTTCGGTCTCTCCTACGAGCAGTACTTC.

This clone occurred once. The chain carries TRBV5-4 and TRBJ1-1; the match to TRBD1 covers 7 bases. V shed 4 bases, J shed 3 bases, and the junction held 6 bases outside the gene matches. This CDR3 contains 14 residues. The germline V gene has CDR1 SGHNT and CDR2 YYREEE (reference sequence). The CDR3 region has the DNA TGTGCCAGCAGCGAGAGGGGGCTCGACACTGAAGCTTTCTTT. Amino acids: CASSERGLDTEAFF.

The chain uses TRBV28 and TRBJ2-7; 10 bases fit TRBD1. This CDR3 has 15 amino acids. Germline CDR1 is MDHEN and CDR2 is SYDVKM. V shed 7 bases, J shed 5 bases, and the junction held 11 bases outside the gene matches. Here the CDR3 DNA reads TGTGCCAGCAAGCAGGGTGACAGGGGGCTGAACGAGCAGTACTTC. Its protein is CASKQGDRGLNEQYF.

This clone appeared once. The V gene is TRBV3-1 (or the pseudogene TRBV3-2), the J gene TRBJ2-2; 12 nucleotides match TRBD1. Trimming at V came to 5 bases and at J to 7 bases, leaving 11 bases not matched to a gene. CDR3 length: 17 residues. CDR1 is LGHDT, CDR2 YNNKEL, per germline (reference sequence). The CDR3: CASSATGQGARGGELFF. The CDR3 DNA is TGTGCCAGCAGCGCGACGGGACAGGGGGCGAGGGGCGGGGAGCTGTTTTTT.

The chain uses TRBV7-2 and TRBJ2-3; TRBD2 agrees at 13 bases. The trim removed 5 bases at V and 5 bases at J, leaving 13 bases unmatched. Germline V gives CDR1 SGHTA, CDR2 FQGNSA. This CDR3 region has 18 residues. CDR3 nucleotide sequence: TGTGCCAGCAGCCCCCAGGCCGGGACTAGCGGGATTGTAGATACGCAGTATTTT. It encodes CASSPQAGTSGIVDTQYF.

The chain recombines TRBV5-5 with TRBJ1-1; D gene ambiguous. The CDR3 is made up of 14 amino acids. The ends were cut back, 1 base at V and 4 bases at J, with 11 bases in the middle. The germline V gene has CDR1 SGHKS and CDR2 YYEKEE (reference sequence). The CDR3 sequence is CASSLRGEGTEAFF. In DNA, the CDR3 is TGTGCCAGCAGCTTGCGGGGAGAAGGCACTGAAGCTTTCTTT.

This chain uses TRBV18 with TRBJ1-1, with D possibly being TRBD1 (5 bases). The ends were cut back, 2 bases at V and 4 bases at J, with 8 bases in the middle. CDR3 length: 13 amino acids. Germline CDR1 and CDR2: KGHSH and LQKENI. The CDR3 bases are TGTGCCAGCTCACCAGAAAGGGGCACTGAAGCTTTCTTT. As protein: CASSPERGTEAFF.

J is TRBJ2-7 and V is TRBV11-2; TRBD2 matches 9 bases. This CDR3 has 17 amino acids. The trim removed 0 bases at V and 3 bases at J, leaving 9 bases unmatched. Germline CDR1 is SGHAT and CDR2 is FQNNGV. CDR3 amino acids: CASSLDTPIAGDYEQYF. CDR3 bases: TGTGCCAGCAGCTTAGATACCCCGATAGCGGGAGACTACGAGCAGTACTTC.

The CDR3 bases are TGTGCCAGCAGTGAACCCGGGACAGGGGCTTACGAGCAGTACTTC. This codes for CASSEPGTGAYEQYF. The chain recombines TRBV28 with TRBJ2-7, with 10 positions matching TRBD1. The V segment lost 5 bases and the J segment 4 bases; nucleotides outside the gene matches: 8. The CDR3 extends over 15 amino acids. Germline assignment: CDR1 MDHEN and CDR2 SYDVKM.

The chain couples TRBV6-5 to TRBJ1-1; weak D call: TRBD1 (6 bases). Trimming left V 5 bases short and J 3 bases short, with 16 bases between. Germline V lookup: CDR1 MNHEY, CDR2 SVGAGI. The CDR3 has 15 residues. The CDR3 protein is CASSRGGIGYTEAFF. CDR3 in DNA: TGTGCCAGCAGTCGGGGGGGCATTGGGTACACTGAAGCTTTCTTT.

This chain links TRBV30 with TRBJ1-1; 7 bases fit TRBD1. Looked up from germline, CDR1 is GTSNPN and CDR2 is SVGIG (reference sequence). The CDR3 runs to 15 residues. Unmatched junction bases numbered 4, after V lost 0 bases and J lost 0 bases. The CDR3 region has the DNA TGTGCCTGGAGTGTACAGGGGACAGTGAACACTGAAGCTTTCTTT. Its translation: CAWSVQGTVNTEAFF.

This chain connects TRBV4-1 to TRBJ1-5; D might be TRBD1 (5 bases). The CDR3 has 18 amino acids. Per germline, CDR1 MGHRA and CDR2 YSYEKL. Trimming stripped 4 bases from V and 3 bases from J, with 22 bases between. The CDR3: CASSPFPKRTPPNQPQHF. The CDR3 DNA follows: TGCGCCAGCAGCCCCTTTCCTAAAAGGACACCCCCCAATCAGCCCCAGCATTTT.

V usage is TRBV4-3 and J usage is TRBJ1-2; possibly TRBD1 for D (5 bases). Trimming removed 6 bases from V and 5 bases from J, with 19 bases in between. The CDR3 is made up of 15 amino acids. Per the germline V gene, CDR1 is LGHNA and CDR2 is YSLEER. The CDR3 region is CASSYTGRREYGYTF. The CDR3 DNA reads TGCGCCAGCAGTTATACAGGAAGGAGAGAGTATGGCTACACCTTC.

This clone was seen a few times. V usage is TRBV19 and J usage is TRBJ2-4; 9 bases align to TRBD1. The CDR3 consists of 17 residues. Germline CDR1 LNHDA, CDR2 SQIVND (reference sequence). V shed 4 bases and J 7 bases; nucleotides not matched to a gene: 14. The CDR3 protein is CASSRPKRTGVWNIQYF. CDR3 sequence (DNA): TGTGCCAGTAGTAGACCAAAACGGACAGGGGTATGGAACATTCAGTACTTC.

The rearrangement joins TRBV18 to TRBJ2-7, with 11 bases identical to TRBD1. Losses at the gene ends were 0 bases for V and 4 bases for J; bases not matched to a gene: 5. This CDR3 has 16 residues. Germline values: CDR1 KGHSH, CDR2 LQKENI. The CDR3 DNA reads as TGTGCCAGCTCACCACCACAGGGGACAGGGGGGTACGAGCAGTACTTC. This encodes CASSPPQGTGGYEQYF.